Shown below are 7 T cell receptor beta chains from a single sample sequenced in a study of blood T cells in healthy people across ages. PCR was performed a second time for roughly 7 to 11 cycles using a sample-barcoded 5' primer and a J-beta primer mix. TCRdb redid the calling of the 5' RACE reads with MiXCR, one entry per CDR3 protein. The data show hundreds of thousands of distinct CDR3 sequences, 35% to 50% seen once. Material: blood. Receptor source: a man older than 75 in good health.

As regards this clonotype: A junction end diverges from the germline sequence, so it may reflect a read error. The CDR3 here is CARSVSGTPRTDTQYF. The CDR3, as DNA: TGTGCCCGGAGTGTGTCCGGGACACCACGCACAGATACGCAGTATTTT. The rearrangement joins TRBV30 to TRBJ2-3; D is possibly TRBD1 (6 bases). Per germline, CDR1 GTSNPN and CDR2 SVGIG (reference sequence). The CDR3 runs to 16 residues.

This clonotype was seen a handful of times. The CDR3 region is CASILSGVWADTQYF. In nucleotides, the CDR3 is TGTGCCAGCATCCTATCCGGCGTCTGGGCAGATACGCAGTATTTT. This chain uses TRBV2 with TRBJ2-3; no clear D. Trimming shortened V by 7 bases and J by 4 bases, and 18 bases separated the two germline ends. CDR1 and CDR2 (germline): SNHLY, FYNNEI. This CDR3 spans 15 amino acids.

The chain recombines TRBV15 with TRBJ1-2; weak D call: TRBD1 (5 bases). The CDR3 covers 13 residues. The V gene lost 3 bases and the J gene lost 8 bases, with 13 bases spanning the gap. In germline, CDR1 is LNHNV, CDR2 YYDKDF (reference sequence). The CDR3, as DNA: TGTGCCACCAGCAGTGGGGGTCCCGAGGGCTACACCTTC. Protein product: CATSSGGPEGYTF.

The chain employs TRBV6-2 or TRBV6-3 and TRBJ2-7, with a possible D match to TRBD1 (6 bases). V lost 2 bases and J 7 bases, leaving 18 bases between the germline ends. The CDR3 loop spans 15 amino acids. Germline lookup yields CDR1 MNHEY and CDR2 SVGEGT. The CDR3 region has the DNA TGTGCCAGCAGTTACGGCAGGGGAAGGTACAATGAGCAGTACTTC. Residues: CASSYGRGRYNEQYF.

This clonotype has just one count. The rearrangement joins TRBV6-2 or TRBV6-3 to TRBJ1-5; unclear D gene. Germline-derived CDR1 and CDR2 are MNHEY and SVGEGT. Trimming took 0 bases from V and 0 from J, leaving 15 bases between them. This CDR3 comprises 18 residues. Written as DNA, the CDR3 is TGTGCCAGCAGTTACTCTTCAGGAAGCGGGTTTAGCAATCAGCCCCAGCATTTT. Translating it yields CASSYSSGSGFSNQPQHF.

In this sample, this clonotype turned up many times. The CDR3 loop is CASSLGGGTDTQYF. In nucleotides, the CDR3 is TGTGCCAGCAGTTTGGGGGGAGGCACAGATACGCAGTATTTT. This chain uses TRBV12-3 or TRBV12-4 with TRBJ2-3, with D tentatively TRBD2 (6 bases). The CDR3 totals 14 residues. Trimming left V 3 bases short and J 1 base short, with 8 bases between.

The V call is TRBV27, the J call TRBJ1-5; D ambiguous. The germline gives CDR1 MNHEY, CDR2 SMNVEV (reference sequence). This CDR3 is built from 13 residues. The V end was cut by 9 bases, the J end by 4 bases, with 13 bases between. The CDR3 protein is CASGLNLNQPQHF. The CDR3 nucleotides are TGTGCCAGTGGACTGAACCTAAATCAGCCCCAGCATTTT.